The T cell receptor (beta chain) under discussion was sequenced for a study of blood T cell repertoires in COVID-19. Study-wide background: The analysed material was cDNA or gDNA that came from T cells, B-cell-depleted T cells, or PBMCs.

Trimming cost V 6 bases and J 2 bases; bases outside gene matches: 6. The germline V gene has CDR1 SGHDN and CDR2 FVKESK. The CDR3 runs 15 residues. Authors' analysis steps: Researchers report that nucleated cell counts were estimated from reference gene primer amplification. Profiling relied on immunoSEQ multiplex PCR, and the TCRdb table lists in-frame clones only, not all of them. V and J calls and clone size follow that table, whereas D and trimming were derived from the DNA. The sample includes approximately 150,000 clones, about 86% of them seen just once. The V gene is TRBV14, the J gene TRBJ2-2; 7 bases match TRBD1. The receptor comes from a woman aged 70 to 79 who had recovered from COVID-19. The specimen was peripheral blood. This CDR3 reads CASSPRDRNTGELFF. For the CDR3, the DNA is TGTGCCAGCAGTCCACGGGACAGAAACACCGGGGAGCTGTTTTTT.